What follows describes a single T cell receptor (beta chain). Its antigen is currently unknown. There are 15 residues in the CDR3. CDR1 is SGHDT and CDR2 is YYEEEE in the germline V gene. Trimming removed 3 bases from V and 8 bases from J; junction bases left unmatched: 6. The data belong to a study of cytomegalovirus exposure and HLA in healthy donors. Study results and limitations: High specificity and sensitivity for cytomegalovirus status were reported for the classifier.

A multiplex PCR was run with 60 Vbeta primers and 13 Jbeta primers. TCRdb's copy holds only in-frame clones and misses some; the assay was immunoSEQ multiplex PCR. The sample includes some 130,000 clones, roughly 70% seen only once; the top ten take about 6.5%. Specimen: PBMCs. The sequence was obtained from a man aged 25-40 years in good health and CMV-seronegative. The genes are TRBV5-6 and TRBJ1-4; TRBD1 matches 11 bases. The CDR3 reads CASSSYGTGGEKLFF. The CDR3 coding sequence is TGTGCCAGCAGCTCATATGGGACAGGGGGAGAAAAACTGTTTTTT.